The entry below gives a single T cell receptor (beta chain) sequence along with its context. The antigen this receptor binds is unknown. No much larger clone exists at a distance of one base, and base qualities are not known. This sample stems from a study of blood T cell repertoires in COVID-19 (dated by TCRdb to the early 2020s). For the study in its entirety: The collaborator samples originated in the United States, Italy and Spain and spanned the acute and convalescent phases of COVID-19. Nearly every sample came with metadata listing a de-identified subject ID, COVID-19 status, age in years and sex. The material from the prospective study consisted of cDNA or gDNA derived from T cells, B-cell-depleted T cells, or PBMCs. Where available, HLA class I and class II types were taken from metadata supplied by the sample provider and were not determined by assay-based typing. A freely available public database, intended as a resource for researchers studying the immune response to SARS-CoV-2, is where the repertoires were released. The dataset comprised deeply sampled blood TCRbeta repertoires from subjects exposed to, actively infected with, or recovered from COVID-19. The samples were drawn from the first 160 participants of the ongoing ImmuneRACE study and from 1,200 or so subjects provided by 6 global collaborators. The full study reports these points: Clinical and demographic metadata were provided uncurated, with the amount varying by source and participant.

TCRbeta CDR3 regions were amplified from genomic DNA by means of the immunoSEQ Assay, a bias-controlled multiplex PCR. As for the authors' bioinformatics: The number of nucleated cells in each sample was estimated by amplification of reference gene primers within the assay. To quantify the absolute abundance of each unique TCRbeta CDR3 rearrangement, sequence reads were collapsed and filtered. For each sample, productive Simpson clonality was calculated as the square root of Simpson's diversity index across productive rearrangements. Imported from immuneACCESS, the table was reduced by TCRdb to in-frame sequences with V and J called. These copies leave out some clones; in studies compared against another copy, an unresolved V gene accounts for under half, and the cause of the remainder is not known. The V and J calls and clone size are taken from that table; D and trimming were inferred from the DNA. The sample contains approximately 5,900 clones, approximately 89% of them found a single time. The top ten clonotypes cover around 50% of the sample.

Whole blood was collected in K2EDTA tubes by collaborating institutions according to the institutions' own protocols. For TCRbeta analysis, collaborators shipped samples in one of three forms: frozen whole blood, isolated PBMCs, or DNA extracted from either of those sample types. From the germline V gene, CDR1 is MNHEY and CDR2 is SVGEGT. Germline trimming amounts to 0 bases on V and 2 bases on J, with 6 as the count of junction bases outside the gene matches. The CDR3 has 16 amino acids, counting the end cysteine and phenylalanine. Just CDR3 DNA is preserved here, 48 bases in frame from base 1. The source is a human donor in a cohort sampled during active COVID-19. Sequenced: peripheral blood. The sequence joins TRBV6-2 or TRBV6-3 to TRBJ2-7; 8 junctional bases match TRBD2. The sequenced DNA: TGTGCCAGCAGTTACTCGGCGGGAGGCGATCCCTACGAGCAGTACTTC. This is translated as CASSYSAGGDPYEQYF.